This TCR beta chain was profiled in a study of blood T cell repertoires in COVID-19. Across the whole study: Acute and convalescent COVID-19 specimens originated in the United States, Italy and Spain.

TCRdb's copy holds only in-frame clones and misses some; the assay was immunoSEQ multiplex PCR. Here the sample spans under 450,000 clones, about 90% being singletons. The V gene end was trimmed by 4 bases and the J gene end by 3 bases; junction bases not matched to a gene: 5. Germline V gene sequence: CDR1 SGHRS, CDR2 YFSETQ. The CDR3 runs to 14 residues. This chain joins TRBV5-1 and TRBJ1-1; TRBD1 matches at 8 bases. The TCR comes from a woman in her twenties or thirties who had recovered from COVID-19. The material sequenced was PBMCs or T cells enriched from blood (not recorded which). In nucleotides, the CDR3 is TGCGCCAGCAGCGTTCAGGGGGCCCACACTGAAGCTTTCTTT. Its protein product is CASSVQGAHTEAFF.